This T cell receptor (beta chain) was observed in a study of blood T cell repertoires in COVID-19. Study-level information: Sources were T cells, B-cell-depleted T cells, or PBMCs; the material itself was cDNA or gDNA.

In the authors' workflow: Scientists estimated how many nucleated cells there were by amplifying reference gene primers. Sequenced by immunoSEQ multiplex PCR; TCRdb stores in-frame clones only, minus some. The DNA gave D and trimming, while V, J and clone size come from that table. The sample has approximately 290,000 clones; 80% to 90% are singletons. This clonotype originated in a woman younger than 45 who had recovered from COVID-19. Source material: PBMCs or T cells enriched from blood (not recorded which).

Here the CDR3 reads CASSFDRDYGYTF. The CDR3 nucleotides read TGTGCCAGCAGTTTTGACAGGGACTATGGCTACACCTTC. The chain recombines TRBV12-3 or TRBV12-4 with TRBJ1-2; 7 positions match TRBD1. Unmatched junction bases numbered 1, after V lost 3 bases and J lost 3 bases. This CDR3 contains 13 residues.